These 23 T cell receptor beta chains were all obtained from the same sample, sequenced in a study of shared clonotypes between healthy human individuals. CD45RO-negative cells were positively selected for CCR7, leaving out terminally differentiated effector memory CD45RA+ cells. The data were produced by immunoSEQ multiplex PCR, yet TCRdb's version contains in-frame clones alone and is incomplete. This sample has some 2,100,000 clones, with 90% to 95% found just once. Specimen: naive CD8+ T cells from PBMCs. The receptors derive from a man aged 18 to 30 in good health. Some clones in this sample may be carry-over from other donors' samples.

The rearrangement links TRBV19 to TRBJ1-2, with D unresolved. Per germline, CDR1 LNHDA and CDR2 SQIVND (reference sequence). The CDR3 has 11 amino acids. Trimming removed 4 bases from V and 9 bases from J, with 9 bases in between. This CDR3 reads CASSTGPSYTF. DNA of the CDR3: TGTGCCAGTAGTACTGGGCCAAGCTACACCTTC.

The chain joins TRBV29-1 to TRBJ2-5; D might be TRBD1 or TRBD2, each matching 5 bases. CDR3 length equals 13 residues. Deletions cut 1 base from V and 5 bases from J, with 11 bases between. The V gene's germline CDR1 is SQVTM and CDR2 ANQGSEA. The CDR3 DNA sequence: TGCAGCGTTGAAGGGGGGTCCCAGGAGACCCAGTACTTC. It specifies CSVEGGSQETQYF.

The sample holds a few counts of this clone. V gene TRBV13 combines with J gene TRBJ1-1; D call uncertain. The CDR3 contains 13 residues. From germline, CDR1 is PRHDT and CDR2 FYEKMQ (reference sequence). V shed 8 bases and J shed 0 bases, with 10 bases lying between them. The CDR3 loop reads CASAPGLNTEAFF. The CDR3 DNA sequence: TGTGCCAGCGCCCCGGGATTGAACACTGAAGCTTTCTTT.

J is TRBJ1-1 and V is TRBV5-6; TRBD1 matches 8 bases. Germline V gene data show CDR1 as SGHDT and CDR2 as YYEEEE. This CDR3 is built from 15 residues. V was pared by 2 bases and J by 4 bases, with 7 bases of the junction left unmatched. The chain's CDR3 is CASSLLTGGPTEAFF. The CDR3 DNA sequence: TGTGCCAGCAGCTTACTAACAGGGGGTCCCACTGAAGCTTTCTTT.

This chain uses TRBV9 with TRBJ2-7; 8 bases are shared with TRBD2. This CDR3 is 16 amino acids long. V was pared by 3 bases and J by 4 bases, with 12 bases of the junction left unmatched. CDR1 and CDR2 (germline): SGDLS, YYNGEE. Here the CDR3 reads CASSAREGGERYEQYF. The CDR3 region has the DNA TGTGCCAGCAGCGCCCGGGAGGGGGGCGAAAGATACGAGCAGTACTTC.

The chain is built from TRBV27 and TRBJ1-1; the match to TRBD1 covers 8 bases. The CDR3 runs to 16 residues. V was pared by 3 bases and J by 0 bases, with 6 bases of the junction left unmatched. Germline loops: CDR1 MNHEY, CDR2 SMNVEV (reference sequence). The CDR3 loop reads CASSLKRTGMNTEAFF. Written as DNA, the CDR3 is TGTGCCAGCAGTTTGAAGCGGACAGGGATGAACACTGAAGCTTTCTTT.

The chain has TRBV7-9 and TRBJ2-7; TRBD2 is a possible D gene (6 bases). Germline V gene lookup returns CDR1 SEHNR and CDR2 FQNEAQ (reference sequence). V was shortened by 5 bases and J by 9 bases, with 23 bases between the two germline ends. The CDR3 runs 15 residues. CDR3: CASSLLRGPRGVQYF. The CDR3, as DNA: TGTGCCAGCAGCCTCCTCCGGGGCCCGCGGGGCGTGCAGTACTTC. The complete variable domain, with remaining parts taken from reference TRBV7-9 and TRBJ2-7, reads DTGVSQNPRHKITKRGQNVTFRCDPISEHNRLYWYRQTLGQGPEFLTYFQNEAQLEKSRLLSDRFSAERPKGSFSTLEIQRTEQGDSAMYLCASSLLRGPRGVQYFGPGTRLTVT.

The V call is TRBV19, the J call TRBJ2-3; TRBD2 agrees at 9 bases. Germline-derived CDR1 and CDR2 are LNHDA and SQIVND (reference sequence). With 3 bases clipped from V and 3 bases from J, the junction kept 4 bases outside the gene matches. The length of the CDR3 is 15 residues. CDR3 protein: CASSMREGGTDTQYF. CDR3 nucleotide sequence: TGTGCCAGTAGTATGCGGGAGGGGGGGACAGATACGCAGTATTTT.

The rearrangement joins TRBV6-1 to TRBJ2-1; 7 bases align to TRBD1. The V and J ends lost 3 bases and 2 bases, in that order; junction bases with no gene match: 4. This CDR3 comprises 15 residues. Germline V CDR1 and CDR2: MNHNS, SASEGT. The CDR3 spells CASSETGITYNEQFF. CDR3 nucleotide sequence: TGTGCCAGCAGTGAGACAGGGATCACCTACAATGAGCAGTTCTTC.

The chain is built from TRBV13 and TRBJ2-7; TRBD2 agrees at 7 bases. Germline values: CDR1 PRHDT, CDR2 FYEKMQ (reference sequence). Trimming removed 0 bases from V and 5 bases from J; junction bases left unmatched: 10. CDR3 length: 16 amino acids. Written as DNA, the CDR3 is TGTGCCAGCAGCTTAGGCCGCGGCGGGAGTCTACACGAGCAGTACTTC. As protein: CASSLGRGGSLHEQYF.

The rearrangement joins TRBV29-1 to TRBJ2-7; D unresolved. With 7 bases removed from V and 2 bases from J, the gap between germline ends came to 9 bases. The CDR3 contains 11 residues. Germline values: CDR1 SQVTM, CDR2 ANQGSEA. CDR3 nucleotides: TGCAGCGCCTTGGTGGCCTACGAGCAGTACTTC. Amino acid sequence: CSALVAYEQYF.

The table lists this clone with a count of one. The chain couples TRBV28 to TRBJ2-1, with D perhaps matching TRBD2 (5 bases). This CDR3 is 15 amino acids long. In germline, CDR1 is MDHEN, CDR2 SYDVKM. Trimming took 3 bases from V and 7 from J, leaving 16 bases between them. Here the CDR3 DNA reads TGTGCCAGCAGTTTCTCACCTTTAGCGAGGAATGAGCAGTTCTTC. Translation gives CASSFSPLARNEQFF.

The genes are TRBV5-1 and TRBJ1-2; no definite D call. This CDR3 has 15 residues. Trimming shortened V by 3 bases and J by 3 bases, and 15 bases separated the two germline ends. In germline, CDR1 is SGHRS, CDR2 YFSETQ. The CDR3, as DNA: TGCGCCAGCAGCTGGTGGGAAGCCCGGGACTATGGCTACACCTTC. Its protein product is CASSWWEARDYGYTF.

This clone has just one count. This rearrangement joins TRBV10-3 to TRBJ2-5, with 11 bases fitting TRBD2. There are 15 residues in the CDR3. V gave up 5 bases and J gave up 4 bases; unmatched junction bases: 6. Germline CDR1 is ENHRY and CDR2 is SYGVKD. CDR3: CAISLTGTSGETQYF. CDR3 bases: TGTGCCATCAGTCTTACCGGGACTAGCGGAGAGACCCAGTACTTC.

This chain links TRBV11-2 with TRBJ1-2; no definite D call. Between the trimmed V and J ends, which lost 4 bases and 4 bases, there was a span of 19 bases. The CDR3 covers 16 residues. CDR1 and CDR2 (germline): SGHAT, FQNNGV. CDR3 sequence (DNA): TGTGCCAGCAGCTCTCTGGAGGGCCGAGCCACCTATGGCTACACCTTC. Residues: CASSSLEGRATYGYTF.

The J gene is TRBJ2-7, the V gene TRBV7-9; perhaps TRBD2 as D (6 bases). V was trimmed by 1 base and J by 3 bases, leaving 25 bases between them. This CDR3 has 19 amino acids. The germline V gene has CDR1 SEHNR and CDR2 FQNEAQ (reference sequence). The CDR3 sequence is CASSLVGRALGGLHYEQYF. CDR3 in DNA: TGTGCCAGCAGCTTAGTTGGACGGGCCCTGGGGGGTCTCCACTACGAGCAGTACTTC.

The rearrangement joins TRBV28 to TRBJ1-1, with no clear D. The V end lost 1 base, the J end lost 4 bases, and 4 bases lay between the germline ends. From germline, CDR1 is MDHEN and CDR2 SYDVKM. This CDR3 region has 12 residues. The CDR3 DNA follows: TGTGCCAGCAGTTTATCGACCACTGAAGCTTTCTTT. It is translated as CASSLSTTEAFF.

The rearrangement links TRBV5-4 to TRBJ1-6, with D perhaps TRBD1 (5 bases). Germline assignment: CDR1 SGHNT and CDR2 YYREEE (reference sequence). V shed 0 bases and J shed 6 bases, with 10 bases lying between them. The CDR3 runs 15 residues. The CDR3 reads CASSLGTPANSPLHF. The CDR3 DNA sequence: TGTGCCAGCAGCTTGGGGACACCGGCTAATTCACCCCTCCACTTT. Looking up the rest from reference TRBV5-4 and TRBJ1-6 gives the full variable domain: ETGVTQSPTHLIKTRGQQVTLRCSSQSGHNTVSWYQQALGQGPQFIFQYYREEENGRGNFPPRFSGLQFPNYSSELNVNALELDDSALYLCASSLGTPANSPLHFGNGTRLTVT.

This chain uses TRBV4-2 with TRBJ1-4; the D is unclear. The germline V and J ends were trimmed by 3 bases and 7 bases, with 9 bases remaining between them. Per germline, CDR1 LGHNA and CDR2 YNFKEQ. The CDR3 is 13 amino acids. The CDR3 nucleotides read TGTGCCAGCAGCCACCCGGGCTTTGAAAAACTGTTTTTT. Protein sequence: CASSHPGFEKLFF.

The chain has TRBV27 and TRBJ2-1; D is perhaps TRBD1 or TRBD2 (5 bases each). Germline CDR1 and CDR2: MNHEY and SMNVEV (reference sequence). The CDR3 is 16 residues long. The V gene lost 1 base and the J gene lost 6 bases, with 16 bases spanning the gap. CDR3 in amino acids: CASSLFSGTAGNEQFF. Written as DNA, the CDR3 is TGTGCCAGCAGTTTATTTTCCGGGACCGCGGGCAATGAGCAGTTCTTC.

This sequence joins TRBV6-5 and TRBJ2-1; D is uncertain. The CDR3 sequence is 14 residues long. V was pared by 0 bases and J by 9 bases, with 12 bases between. Germline-derived CDR1 and CDR2 are MNHEY and SVGAGI. CDR3 residues: CASSYSLAAGEQFF. The CDR3 DNA reads TGTGCCAGCAGTTACTCGCTTGCGGCCGGTGAGCAGTTCTTC.

This chain joins TRBV18 and TRBJ2-3, with D tentatively TRBD1 (5 bases). Germline CDR1 KGHSH, CDR2 LQKENI. The length of the CDR3 is 14 residues. V gave up 2 bases and J gave up 4 bases, with 10 bases separating them. DNA for the CDR3: TGTGCCAGCTCACCATCAGGGTCCGCAGATACGCAGTATTTT. Translated, it gives CASSPSGSADTQYF.

This sequence joins TRBV7-9 and TRBJ1-1; no firm D call. The CDR3 length is 14 residues. Germline CDR1 is SEHNR and CDR2 is FQNEAQ (reference sequence). Trimming left V 1 base short and J 7 bases short, with 13 bases between. CDR3 nucleotides: TGTGCCAGCAGCTTAGGAGGGTTTAGGGTTGAAGCTTTCTTT. It translates to CASSLGGFRVEAFF. The variable domain in full, completed from reference TRBV7-9 and TRBJ1-1, reads DTGVSQNPRHKITKRGQNVTFRCDPISEHNRLYWYRQTLGQGPEFLTYFQNEAQLEKSRLLSDRFSAERPKGSFSTLEIQRTEQGDSAMYLCASSLGGFRVEAFFGQGTRLTVV.